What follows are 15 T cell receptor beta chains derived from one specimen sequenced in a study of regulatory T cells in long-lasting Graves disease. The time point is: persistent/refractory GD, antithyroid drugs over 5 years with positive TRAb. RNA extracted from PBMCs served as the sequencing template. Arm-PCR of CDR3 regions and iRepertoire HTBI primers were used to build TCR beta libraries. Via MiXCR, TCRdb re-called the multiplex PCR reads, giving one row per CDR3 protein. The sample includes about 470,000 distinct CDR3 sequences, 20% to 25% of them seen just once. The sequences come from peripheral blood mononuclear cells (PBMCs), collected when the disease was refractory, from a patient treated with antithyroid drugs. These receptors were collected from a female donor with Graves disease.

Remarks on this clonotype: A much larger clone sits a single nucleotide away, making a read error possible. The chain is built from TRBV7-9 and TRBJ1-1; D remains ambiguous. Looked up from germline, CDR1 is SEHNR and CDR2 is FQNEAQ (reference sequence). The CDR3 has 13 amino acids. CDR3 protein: CASSSQLNTGAFF. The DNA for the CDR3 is TGTGCCAGCAGCTCACAACTGAACACTGGAGCTTTCTTT.

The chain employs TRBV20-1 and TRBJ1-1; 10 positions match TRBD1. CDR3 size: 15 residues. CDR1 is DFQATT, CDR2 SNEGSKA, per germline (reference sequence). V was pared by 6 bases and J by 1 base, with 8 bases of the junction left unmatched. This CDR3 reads CSAQPGQGTNTEAFF. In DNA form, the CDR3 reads TGCAGTGCGCAACCGGGACAGGGGACGAACACTGAAGCTTTCTTT.

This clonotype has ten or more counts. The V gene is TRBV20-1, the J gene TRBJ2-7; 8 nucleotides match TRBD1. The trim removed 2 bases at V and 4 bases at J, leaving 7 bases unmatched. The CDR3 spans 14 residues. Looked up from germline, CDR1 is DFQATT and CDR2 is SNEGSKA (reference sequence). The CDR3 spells CSARPATGGYEQYF. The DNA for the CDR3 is TGCAGTGCTAGACCGGCCACAGGGGGTTACGAGCAGTACTTC.

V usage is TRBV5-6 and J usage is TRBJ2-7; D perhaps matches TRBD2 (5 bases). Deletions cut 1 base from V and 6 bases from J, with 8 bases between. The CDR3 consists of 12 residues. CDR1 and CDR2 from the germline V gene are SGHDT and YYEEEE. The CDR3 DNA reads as TGTGCCAGCAGCTTGCTGGAGGCCGAGCAGTACTTC. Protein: CASSLLEAEQYF.

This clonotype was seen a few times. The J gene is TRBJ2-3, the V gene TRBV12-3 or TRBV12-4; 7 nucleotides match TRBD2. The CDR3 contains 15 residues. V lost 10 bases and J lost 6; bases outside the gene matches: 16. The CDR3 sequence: CATSPGSGAADTQYF. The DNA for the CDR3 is TGTGCCACGTCCCCGGGAAGCGGGGCAGCCGATACGCAGTATTTT.

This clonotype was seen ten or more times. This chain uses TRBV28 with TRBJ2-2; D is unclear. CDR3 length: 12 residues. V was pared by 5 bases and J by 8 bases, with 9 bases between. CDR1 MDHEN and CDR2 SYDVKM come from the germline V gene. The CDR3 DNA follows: TGTGCCAGCAGTAGTGGCCGGGGGGAGCTGTTTTTT. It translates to CASSSGRGELFF.

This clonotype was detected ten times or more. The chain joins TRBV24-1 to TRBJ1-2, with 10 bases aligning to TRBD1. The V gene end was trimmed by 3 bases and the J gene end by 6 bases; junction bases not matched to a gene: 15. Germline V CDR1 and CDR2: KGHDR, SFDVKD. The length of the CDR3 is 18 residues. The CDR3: CATSDGRNTGTGADGYTF. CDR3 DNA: TGTGCCACCAGTGATGGAAGAAACACCGGGACAGGGGCTGATGGCTACACCTTC.

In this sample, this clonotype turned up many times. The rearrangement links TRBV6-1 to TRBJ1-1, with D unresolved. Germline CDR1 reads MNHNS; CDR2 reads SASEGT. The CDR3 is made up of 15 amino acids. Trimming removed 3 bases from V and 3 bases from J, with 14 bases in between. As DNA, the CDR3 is TGTGCCAGCAGTGACTGGCCCGGAGGTTACACTGAAGCTTTCTTT. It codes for CASSDWPGGYTEAFF.

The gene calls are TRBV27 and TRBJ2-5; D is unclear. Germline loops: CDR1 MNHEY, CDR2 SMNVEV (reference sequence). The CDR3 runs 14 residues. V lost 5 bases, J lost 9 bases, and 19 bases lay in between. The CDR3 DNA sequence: TGTGCCAGCAGTGCCTCTGCAGAGGCTGAGGCCCAGTACTTC. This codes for CASSASAEAEAQYF.

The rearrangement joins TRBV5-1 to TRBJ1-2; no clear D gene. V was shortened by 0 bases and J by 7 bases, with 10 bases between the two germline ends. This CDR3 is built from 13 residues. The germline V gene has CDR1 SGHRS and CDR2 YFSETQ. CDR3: CASSLAGSSGYTF. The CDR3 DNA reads TGCGCCAGCAGCTTGGCCGGGTCTAGTGGCTACACCTTC.

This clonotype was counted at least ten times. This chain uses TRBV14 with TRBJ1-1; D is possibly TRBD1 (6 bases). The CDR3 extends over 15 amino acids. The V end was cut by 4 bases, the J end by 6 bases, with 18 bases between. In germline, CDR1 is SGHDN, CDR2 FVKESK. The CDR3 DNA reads TGTGCCAGCAGCCCGGGAGGGCAGGGGCGAGCTGAAGCTTTCTTT. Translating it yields CASSPGGQGRAEAFF.

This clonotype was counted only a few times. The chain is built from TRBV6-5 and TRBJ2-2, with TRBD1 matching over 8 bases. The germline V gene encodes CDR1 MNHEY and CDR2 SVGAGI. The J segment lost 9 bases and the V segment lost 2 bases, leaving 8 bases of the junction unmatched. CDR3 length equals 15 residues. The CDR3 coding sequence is TGTGCCAGCAGTTACGGACAGGGTGAAAGACGGGAGCTGTTTTTT. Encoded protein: CASSYGQGERRELFF.

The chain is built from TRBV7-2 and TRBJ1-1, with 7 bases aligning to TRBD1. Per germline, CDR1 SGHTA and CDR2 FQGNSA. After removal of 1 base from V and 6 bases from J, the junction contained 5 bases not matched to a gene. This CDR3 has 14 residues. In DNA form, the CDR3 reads TGTGCCAGCAGCTTAGGAGGGGGCAGCCCTGAAGCTTTCTTT. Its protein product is CASSLGGGSPEAFF.

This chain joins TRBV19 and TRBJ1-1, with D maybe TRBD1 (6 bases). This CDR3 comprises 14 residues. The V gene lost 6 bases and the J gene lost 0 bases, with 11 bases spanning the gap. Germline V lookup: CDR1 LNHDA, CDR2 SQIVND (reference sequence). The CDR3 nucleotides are TGTGCCAGTAGGAGGGGGGAGATGAACACTGAAGCTTTCTTT. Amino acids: CASRRGEMNTEAFF.

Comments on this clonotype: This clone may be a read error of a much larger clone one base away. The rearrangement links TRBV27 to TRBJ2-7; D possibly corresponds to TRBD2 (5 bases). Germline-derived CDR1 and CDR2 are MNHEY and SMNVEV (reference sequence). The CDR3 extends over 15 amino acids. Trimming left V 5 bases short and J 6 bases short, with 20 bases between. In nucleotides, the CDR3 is TGTGCCAGCAGTCCTCGTACGAGAGGGCCCCTCGAGCAGTACTTC. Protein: CASSPRTRGPLEQYF.